The rows below give T cell receptor beta chains drawn from one sample of a study of cytomegalovirus exposure and HLA in healthy donors. Measured with immunoSEQ multiplex PCR; TCRdb has only the in-frame clones, and not every one. The sample shows 100,000 to 150,000 clones, 89% of them seen only once. Sequenced sample: PBMCs. The receptor set was obtained from a woman in her late teens or twenties in good health and CMV-seronegative. CDR3s include the opening cysteine and the closing phenylalanine or tryptophan. Each record gives: CDR3 length, V gene, J gene, D gene, clone size, CDR3 DNA, CDR3 protein. A D gene is named only where the DNA matches it firmly. Clone size is shown for a subset of rows, as once, few, many or a class of expanded clone.

len: 16; v_gene: TRBV28; j_gene: TRBJ2-2; d_gene: -; abundance: -; CDR3nt: TGTGCCAGCAGGGGGGGAGACTCCCCCCCAACCGGGGAGCTGTTTTTT; CDR3aa: CASRGGDSPPTGELFF
len: 14; v_gene: TRBV11-2; j_gene: TRBJ1-1; d_gene: -; abundance: -; CDR3nt: TGTGCCAGCAGCTTAGTGCGGGGGAACACTGAAGCTTTCTTT; CDR3aa: CASSLVRGNTEAFF
len: 14; v_gene: TRBV9; j_gene: TRBJ2-7; d_gene: TRBD1; abundance: -; CDR3nt: TGTGCCAGCAGCGTGACAGGGGCCCCTTACGAGCAGTACTTC; CDR3aa: CASSVTGAPYEQYF
len: 15; v_gene: TRBV5-1; j_gene: TRBJ1-1; d_gene: -; abundance: -; CDR3nt: TGCGCCAGCAGTTTTTACCCCGAGGAGAACACTGAAGCTTTCTTT; CDR3aa: CASSFYPEENTEAFF
len: 15; v_gene: TRBV10-1; j_gene: TRBJ1-5; d_gene: -; abundance: few; CDR3nt: TGCGCCAGCACCGGGGGGGGCTATAGCAATCAGCCCCAGCATTTT; CDR3aa: CASTGGGYSNQPQHF
len: 14; v_gene: TRBV30; j_gene: TRBJ2-7; d_gene: -; abundance: -; CDR3nt: TGTGCCTGGAGGATCAGGGACACCTCCTACGAGCAGTACTTC; CDR3aa: CAWRIRDTSYEQYF
len: 17; v_gene: TRBV4-1; j_gene: TRBJ2-7; d_gene: -; abundance: -; CDR3nt: TGCGCCAGCAGCCAAGAAGGAGGGGACCCGCGTTTCTACGAGCAGTACTTC; CDR3aa: CASSQEGGDPRFYEQYF
len: 15; v_gene: TRBV5-1; j_gene: TRBJ2-5; d_gene: TRBD2; abundance: -; CDR3nt: TGCGCCAGCAGCTTACTAGCGGGAGGGCAAGAGACCCAGTACTTC; CDR3aa: CASSLLAGGQETQYF
len: 12; v_gene: TRBV5-1; j_gene: TRBJ1-2; d_gene: -; abundance: -; CDR3nt: TGCGCCAGCAGCTCGGGGATGCGGGGCTACACCTTC; CDR3aa: CASSSGMRGYTF
len: 15; v_gene: TRBV27; j_gene: TRBJ1-2; d_gene: -; abundance: -; CDR3nt: TGTGCCAGCAGTTTGAGCCAGGGGATGCTCTATGGCTACACCTTC; CDR3aa: CASSLSQGMLYGYTF
len: 22; v_gene: TRBV4-1; j_gene: TRBJ2-7; d_gene: -; abundance: -; CDR3nt: TGCGCCAGCAGCCAGGATGTGGCACAGTCGCAGGGGCCCCCGCGCAAGCACTACGAGCAGTACTTC; CDR3aa: CASSQDVAQSQGPPRKHYEQYF
len: 15; v_gene: TRBV5-5; j_gene: TRBJ2-7; d_gene: TRBD1; abundance: -; CDR3nt: TGTGCCAGCAGTTATCCGGGACAGGGGGTATACGAGCAGTACTTC; CDR3aa: CASSYPGQGVYEQYF
len: 15; v_gene: TRBV9; j_gene: TRBJ2-2; d_gene: TRBD2; abundance: -; CDR3nt: TGTGCCAGCAGCGTGGAGCGGGAGCGGACCGGGGAGCTGTTTTTT; CDR3aa: CASSVERERTGELFF
len: 15; v_gene: TRBV7-9; j_gene: TRBJ1-5; d_gene: TRBD1; abundance: -; CDR3nt: TGTGCCAGCAGTTCCGGACAGGGAAGCAATCAGCCCCAGCATTTT; CDR3aa: CASSSGQGSNQPQHF
len: 15; v_gene: TRBV7-9; j_gene: TRBJ2-3; d_gene: TRBD2; abundance: -; CDR3nt: TGTGCCAGCCAGGGAGCGGGACGGGGCACAGATACGCAGTATTTT; CDR3aa: CASQGAGRGTDTQYF
len: 13; v_gene: TRBV30; j_gene: TRBJ1-2; d_gene: TRBD1; abundance: -; CDR3nt: TGTGCCTGGAGCGCCGGGACAGGAGATGGCTACACCTTC; CDR3aa: CAWSAGTGDGYTF
len: 13; v_gene: TRBV6-5; j_gene: TRBJ1-5; d_gene: -; abundance: -; CDR3nt: TGTGCCAGCAGCCAAAACAGGAATCAGCCCCAGCATTTT; CDR3aa: CASSQNRNQPQHF
len: 16; v_gene: TRBV5-1; j_gene: TRBJ2-5; d_gene: -; abundance: -; CDR3nt: TGCGCCAGCAGCTTGGCCGCGGGGGCGGTAACGAAGACCCAGTACTTC; CDR3aa: CASSLAAGAVTKTQYF
len: 15; v_gene: TRBV4-1; j_gene: TRBJ2-7; d_gene: TRBD1; abundance: few; CDR3nt: TGCGCCAGCAGCCCCGGACAGGTAACTGCCTACGAGCAGTACTTC; CDR3aa: CASSPGQVTAYEQYF
len: 17; v_gene: TRBV6-1; j_gene: TRBJ2-5; d_gene: -; abundance: -; CDR3nt: TGTGCCAGCAGTGAAAGGGACACGCGATCGGTTGGAGAGACCCAGTACTTC; CDR3aa: CASSERDTRSVGETQYF
len: 13; v_gene: TRBV19; j_gene: TRBJ2-7; d_gene: -; abundance: -; CDR3nt: TGTGCCAGTAAGGAGACAGGGGAGGGCGAGCAGTACTTC; CDR3aa: CASKETGEGEQYF
len: 14; v_gene: TRBV9; j_gene: TRBJ1-2; d_gene: -; abundance: -; CDR3nt: TGTGCCAGCAGCGTAGTGGGCAGTAACTATGGCTACACCTTC; CDR3aa: CASSVVGSNYGYTF
len: 12; v_gene: TRBV14; j_gene: TRBJ2-1; d_gene: -; abundance: -; CDR3nt: TGTGCCAGCAGCCAAGGGGGGCTTGAGCAGTTCTTC; CDR3aa: CASSQGGLEQFF
len: 12; v_gene: TRBV11-3; j_gene: TRBJ2-2; d_gene: -; abundance: -; CDR3nt: TGTGCCAGCAGCTTAGCGACCGGGGAGCTGTTTTTT; CDR3aa: CASSLATGELFF
len: 14; v_gene: TRBV4-1; j_gene: TRBJ2-1; d_gene: TRBD1; abundance: -; CDR3nt: TGCGCCAGCAGCCAGGGGACAGGGGGATATGAGCAGTTCTTC; CDR3aa: CASSQGTGGYEQFF
len: 17; v_gene: TRBV5-1; j_gene: TRBJ2-3; d_gene: TRBD2; abundance: -; CDR3nt: TGCGCCAGCAGCTTGTCCGGGGCGGGAGAGACCCCAGATACGCAGTATTTT; CDR3aa: CASSLSGAGETPDTQYF
len: 16; v_gene: TRBV30; j_gene: TRBJ1-2; d_gene: -; abundance: -; CDR3nt: TGTGCCTGGAGTCCTCCTGCCACGGGGGAGTTCTATGGCTACACCTTC; CDR3aa: CAWSPPATGEFYGYTF
len: 15; v_gene: TRBV27; j_gene: TRBJ2-7; d_gene: TRBD1; abundance: -; CDR3nt: TGTGCCAGCAGTTGGTCGACAGGGAGCTCCTACGAGCAGTACTTC; CDR3aa: CASSWSTGSSYEQYF
len: 15; v_gene: TRBV28; j_gene: TRBJ2-6; d_gene: -; abundance: -; CDR3nt: TGTGCCAGCAGTTTGTTCCGCTCTGGGGCCAACGTCCTGACTTTC; CDR3aa: CASSLFRSGANVLTF
len: 15; v_gene: TRBV4-1; j_gene: TRBJ1-1; d_gene: -; abundance: once; CDR3nt: TGCGCCAGCAGCCAGGCCCCCCCAGGGTCTAGTGAAGCTTTCTTT; CDR3aa: CASSQAPPGSSEAFF
len: 13; v_gene: TRBV11-3; j_gene: TRBJ1-1; d_gene: -; abundance: once; CDR3nt: TGTGCCAGCAGCTCCCAGGCGAACACTGAAGCTTTCTTT; CDR3aa: CASSSQANTEAFF
len: 16; v_gene: TRBV7-2; j_gene: TRBJ1-4; d_gene: -; abundance: once; CDR3nt: TGTGCCAGCAGCTTAGGAGGTCGGGGGGGGAATGAAAAACTGTTTTTT; CDR3aa: CASSLGGRGGNEKLFF
len: 15; v_gene: TRBV7-8; j_gene: TRBJ1-2; d_gene: -; abundance: -; CDR3nt: TGTGCCAGCAGCGTCGACAGGAGGACTTCCTATGGCTACACCTTC; CDR3aa: CASSVDRRTSYGYTF
len: 18; v_gene: TRBV28; j_gene: TRBJ2-7; d_gene: TRBD2; abundance: once; CDR3nt: TGTGCCAGCAACCCACAACGGGAGGGCTTCACTGGATCCTACGAGCAGTACTTC; CDR3aa: CASNPQREGFTGSYEQYF
len: 11; v_gene: TRBV29-1; j_gene: TRBJ1-2; d_gene: TRBD1; abundance: few; CDR3nt: TGCAGCGTTGGGACAGGCGATGGCTACACCTTC; CDR3aa: CSVGTGDGYTF
len: 16; v_gene: TRBV7-9; j_gene: TRBJ2-7; d_gene: TRBD1; abundance: -; CDR3nt: TGTGCCAGCAGCCCCAATTGGGACAGGGGGCAAGGCGAGCAGTACTTC; CDR3aa: CASSPNWDRGQGEQYF
len: 13; v_gene: TRBV29-1; j_gene: TRBJ2-1; d_gene: TRBD1; abundance: -; CDR3nt: TGCAGCGTTGTGGGACAGGCGCCCAATGAGCAGTTCTTC; CDR3aa: CSVVGQAPNEQFF
len: 13; v_gene: TRBV18; j_gene: TRBJ2-7; d_gene: TRBD2; abundance: -; CDR3nt: TGTGCCAGCTCACAGGCTAGCGGCTACGAGCAGTACTTC; CDR3aa: CASSQASGYEQYF
len: 15; v_gene: TRBV5-8; j_gene: TRBJ2-1; d_gene: -; abundance: -; CDR3nt: TGTGCCAGCAGCTCCTCGGGATACTCACTGGATGAGCAGTTCTTC; CDR3aa: CASSSSGYSLDEQFF
len: 15; v_gene: TRBV28; j_gene: TRBJ2-1; d_gene: -; abundance: -; CDR3nt: TGTGCCAGCACCCCGTGGGGGGAGGACGACAATGAGCAGTTCTTC; CDR3aa: CASTPWGEDDNEQFF
len: 14; v_gene: TRBV27; j_gene: TRBJ2-7; d_gene: TRBD1; abundance: -; CDR3nt: TGTGCCAGCAGTTTGCTAGGGACAGGGTACGAGCAGTACTTC; CDR3aa: CASSLLGTGYEQYF
len: 15; v_gene: TRBV19; j_gene: TRBJ1-1; d_gene: TRBD1; abundance: -; CDR3nt: TGTGCCAGTAGTATGGCGGACAGGTCGAGCACTGAAGCTTTCTTT; CDR3aa: CASSMADRSSTEAFF
len: 14; v_gene: TRBV19; j_gene: TRBJ1-1; d_gene: -; abundance: -; CDR3nt: TGTGCCAGTAGTTCCCGGGTCCTGAACACTGAAGCTTTCTTT; CDR3aa: CASSSRVLNTEAFF
len: 16; v_gene: TRBV5-8; j_gene: TRBJ1-4; d_gene: -; abundance: -; CDR3nt: TGTGCCAGCAGCTTGGGTCGGCGGACTGATAATGAAAAACTGTTTTTT; CDR3aa: CASSLGRRTDNEKLFF